A selection of T cell receptor beta chains follows, all from one sample in a study of blood T cell repertoires in COVID-19. The assay was immunoSEQ multiplex PCR, and TCRdb's table has in-frame clones only and misses some. Here the sample spans some 310,000 clones, roughly 90% being singletons. The sequenced sample consisted of peripheral blood. All receptors come from a woman under 40 with COVID-19, enrolled during active disease. CDR3s include the opening cysteine and the closing phenylalanine or tryptophan. Fields, in order: D gene, V gene, clone size, CDR3 length, J gene, CDR3 DNA, CDR3 protein. D genes are given only for firm matches. Not all rows give a size; the values are once, few, many and, for expanded clones, a class.

>TRBD1|TRBV24-1|NA|15|TRBJ1-4
TGTGCCACCAGTGACCCTGACAGGGGAGATGAAAAACTGTTTTTT
CATSDPDRGDEKLFF
>NA|TRBV7-6|NA|16|TRBJ2-7
TGTGCCAGCAGCTTAGGGGCGGCACAGGGAGGGTACGAGCAGTACTTC
CASSLGAAQGGYEQYF
>TRBD2|TRBV29-1|NA|18|TRBJ2-5
TGCAGCGTTGCGTGGGGGGTAGCGGGAGCTCGGGTTATAGAGACCCAGTACTTC
CSVAWGVAGARVIETQYF
>NA|TRBV27|NA|15|TRBJ2-3
TGTGCCAGCAGTTTAAGTTTGGCGGACACAGATACGCAGTATTTT
CASSLSLADTDTQYF
>TRBD1|TRBV5-1|NA|13|TRBJ1-2
TGCGCCAGCAGCACCGGGACAGGCCATGGCTACACCTTC
CASSTGTGHGYTF
>NA|TRBV27|NA|12|TRBJ2-3
TGTGCCAGCAGTTTAGGGCGAGATACGCAGTATTTT
CASSLGRDTQYF
>NA|TRBV21-1|NA|16|TRBJ1-1
TGTGCCAGCAGCAAACCAGACAGGGGGGAGAACACTGAAGCTTTCTTT
CASSKPDRGENTEAFF
>TRBD1|TRBV18|NA|17|TRBJ1-1
TGTGCCAGCTCACCAGGGACCCCGGGACAGAAAAACACTGAAGCTTTCTTT
CASSPGTPGQKNTEAFF
>TRBD1|TRBV7-2|NA|15|TRBJ2-7
TGTGCCAGCAGCTTAAACGGACAGGGGGCCTACGAGCAGTACTTC
CASSLNGQGAYEQYF
>TRBD2|TRBV5-1|NA|16|TRBJ2-7
TGCGCCAGCAGCTTGGGAACGGGACTAGCGGACTACGAGCAGTACTTC
CASSLGTGLADYEQYF
>NA|TRBV6-2/TRBV6-3|NA|14|TRBJ1-2
TGTGCCAGCAGTTATCAAACACCAGGCAATGGCTACACCTTC
CASSYQTPGNGYTF
>NA|TRBV29-1|NA|13|TRBJ1-2
TGCAGCGCCGAAATTTTGCAGGGGAATGGCTACACCTTC
CSAEILQGNGYTF
>TRBD2|TRBV11-2|once|17|TRBJ2-1
TGTGCCAGCAGCTTAGGAGTAATAGCGGGAATTACAAATGAGCAGTTCTTC
CASSLGVIAGITNEQFF
>NA|TRBV12-3/TRBV12-4|NA|13|TRBJ1-2
TGTGCCAGCAGTATACAAGACAGTTATGGCTACACCTTC
CASSIQDSYGYTF
>NA|TRBV11-2|NA|12|TRBJ1-2
TGTGCCAGCAGCTTTGGAGGGCATGGCTACACCTTC
CASSFGGHGYTF
>TRBD1|TRBV5-8|NA|15|TRBJ2-7
TGTGCCAGCAGCTTGGCGGGGGACAGGGGCTACGAGCAGTACTTC
CASSLAGDRGYEQYF
>NA|TRBV19|NA|13|TRBJ1-1
TGTGCCAGTAGTTCAACACCGAACACTGAAGCTTTCTTT
CASSSTPNTEAFF
>TRBD2|TRBV6-5|once|14|TRBJ2-7
TGTGCCAGCAGTCGGACTAGCGGACCCTACGAGCAGTACTTC
CASSRTSGPYEQYF
>NA|TRBV18|NA|15|TRBJ1-4
TGTGCCAGCCAATCACCGGGTCGGGGGAATGAAAAACTGTTTTTT
CASQSPGRGNEKLFF
>NA|TRBV18|few|13|TRBJ2-3
TGTGCCAGCTCACCAATGAGTTGGGATACGCAGTATTTT
CASSPMSWDTQYF
>NA|TRBV7-8|NA|13|TRBJ2-2
TGTGCCAGCAGCTTTGTATCCTCCGGGGAGCTGTTTTTT
CASSFVSSGELFF
>TRBD1|TRBV3-1/TRBV3-2|NA|17|TRBJ2-3
TGTGCCAGCAGCCAAGATTTGAGACAGGGGGCAGCAGATACGCAGTATTTT
CASSQDLRQGAADTQYF
>TRBD1|TRBV7-3|NA|14|TRBJ1-1
TGTGCCAGCAGCCCCACAGGGGGCTACACTGAAGCTTTCTTT
CASSPTGGYTEAFF
>TRBD1|TRBV5-8|NA|16|TRBJ1-2
TGTGCCAGCAGCTTGAGGTCAGGGGGGCCTAACTATGGCTACACCTTC
CASSLRSGGPNYGYTF
>TRBD2|TRBV7-2|NA|16|TRBJ2-2
TGTGCCAGCAGCTTACCTAGCGGGAGAGGGACCGGGGAGCTGTTTTTT
CASSLPSGRGTGELFF
>TRBD1|TRBV2|NA|13|TRBJ1-1
TGTGCCAGCGGCTGGGACAGGAGCACTGAAGCTTTCTTT
CASGWDRSTEAFF
>NA|TRBV27|NA|12|TRBJ2-2
TGTGCCAGCAGCCGAGGGACCGGGGAGCTGTTTTTT
CASSRGTGELFF
>TRBD2|TRBV18|NA|14|TRBJ2-3
TGTGCCAGCTCCTCGACTAGCGGGATGGATACGCAGTATTTT
CASSSTSGMDTQYF
>NA|TRBV7-9|NA|11|TRBJ1-1
TGTGCCAGCAGCCAGAACACTGAAGCTTTCTTT
CASSQNTEAFF